This is a list of T cell receptor beta chains from one sample in a study of shared clonotypes between healthy human individuals. The table came from immunoSEQ multiplex PCR; TCRdb's copy has only in-frame clones and leaves some out. In the table there are hundreds of thousands of clones, about 80% of which are singletons. The sample consisted of memory CD4+ T cells sorted from blood. These receptors were taken from a woman aged 30 to 39 in good health. The CDR3 runs from the conserved cysteine through the conserved F or W. A D gene is named only where the DNA matches it firmly. Only some rows state a clone size, as once, few, many or a class for expanded clones.

DNA: TGTGCCAGCTCACCACCGAGCGGGAGGGCCGGGGAGACCCAGTACTTC
CDR3: CASSPPSGRAGETQYF
V: TRBV18
size: -
length: 16
J: TRBJ2-5
D: TRBD2

DNA: TGTGCCAGCTCACCAGGTCAGCGGGACCCCTACGAGCAGTACTTC
CDR3: CASSPGQRDPYEQYF
V: TRBV18
size: -
length: 15
J: TRBJ2-7
D: TRBD2

DNA: TGTGCCAGCAGCTTTTTTGGGCGGGGGAGCTCCTACGAGCAGTACTTC
CDR3: CASSFFGRGSSYEQYF
V: TRBV5-6
size: -
length: 16
J: TRBJ2-7
D: TRBD2

DNA: TGTGCCAGCAGTGAATCCGGGACAGGGCCCACCGGGGAGCTGTTTTTT
CDR3: CASSESGTGPTGELFF
V: TRBV25-1
size: -
length: 16
J: TRBJ2-2
D: TRBD1

DNA: TGTGCCAGCAGGCCGGGAGGAGCTTACCAAGAGACCCAGTACTTC
CDR3: CASRPGGAYQETQYF
V: TRBV6-1
size: -
length: 15
J: TRBJ2-5
D: TRBD2

DNA: TGCAGCGTTGAGTTGTACTACGAGCAGTACTTC
CDR3: CSVELYYEQYF
V: TRBV29-1
size: -
length: 11
J: TRBJ2-7
D: -

DNA: TGTGCCAGCAGTCGACTAGCGGGTTTCAATGAGCAGTTCTTC
CDR3: CASSRLAGFNEQFF
V: TRBV6-4
size: -
length: 14
J: TRBJ2-1
D: TRBD2

DNA: TGTGCCAGCAGTCCCTATGGGGCGGTGAGCTCCTACAATGAGCAGTTCTTC
CDR3: CASSPYGAVSSYNEQFF
V: TRBV27
size: few
length: 17
J: TRBJ2-1
D: -

DNA: TGTGCCAGCAGCCACCCTCTAGCCAATGAGCAGTTCTTC
CDR3: CASSHPLANEQFF
V: TRBV4-2
size: -
length: 13
J: TRBJ2-1
D: -

DNA: TGTGCCAGCAGTTTGCGTACTAGCGGTCCCCCAGATACGCAGTATTTT
CDR3: CASSLRTSGPPDTQYF
V: TRBV27
size: -
length: 16
J: TRBJ2-3
D: TRBD2

DNA: TGTGCCAGCAGCCCGGGACTAGCGGGAGGAAGATCCTACAATGAGCAGTTCTTC
CDR3: CASSPGLAGGRSYNEQFF
V: TRBV14
size: -
length: 18
J: TRBJ2-1
D: TRBD2

DNA: TGTGCCACCAGCAGATCTGGCGGGAACTACAATGAGCAGTTCTTC
CDR3: CATSRSGGNYNEQFF
V: TRBV15
size: -
length: 15
J: TRBJ2-1
D: -

DNA: TGCGCCAGCAGCTTGCCCTTAGACACAGATACGCAGTATTTT
CDR3: CASSLPLDTDTQYF
V: TRBV5-1
size: -
length: 14
J: TRBJ2-3
D: -

DNA: TGTGCCAGTAGTCCCCGCACTTACAATGAGCAGTTCTTC
CDR3: CASSPRTYNEQFF
V: TRBV19
size: -
length: 13
J: TRBJ2-1
D: -

DNA: TGTGCCACCAGCAGAGACGAGAGGGAAGAGACCCAGTACTTC
CDR3: CATSRDEREETQYF
V: TRBV15
size: -
length: 14
J: TRBJ2-5
D: -

DNA: TGTGCCAGCACCACGGGGGCCTCGGGGGCGACCCAGTACTTC
CDR3: CASTTGASGATQYF
V: TRBV11-2
size: many
length: 14
J: TRBJ2-5
D: -

DNA: TGTGCCAGCAGCTCGGGACTAGCGGGGGCGGGCACAGATACGCAGTATTTT
CDR3: CASSSGLAGAGTDTQYF
V: TRBV7-9
size: -
length: 17
J: TRBJ2-3
D: TRBD2

DNA: TGTGCCAGCATTCGACAGGGAAGGAACACTGAAGCTTTCTTT
CDR3: CASIRQGRNTEAFF
V: TRBV6-1
size: -
length: 14
J: TRBJ1-1
D: TRBD1

DNA: TGTGCCAGCAGAGTGTGGGGACGGAAAACAGATACGCAGTATTTT
CDR3: CASRVWGRKTDTQYF
V: TRBV5-4
size: -
length: 15
J: TRBJ2-3
D: -

DNA: TGTGCCAGCAGCGCCCCTGGCGGGAGGGTCAATGAGCAGTTCTTC
CDR3: CASSAPGGRVNEQFF
V: TRBV28
size: -
length: 15
J: TRBJ2-1
D: TRBD2

DNA: TGTGCCAGCAGTTACACCCCGAATCCCCTGTTTTTT
CDR3: CASSYTPNPLFF
V: TRBV6-7
size: few
length: 12
J: TRBJ1-4
D: -

DNA: TGTGCCAGCAGCTTTGGCAGCACAGATACGCAGTATTTT
CDR3: CASSFGSTDTQYF
V: TRBV7-3
size: -
length: 13
J: TRBJ2-3
D: -

DNA: TGTGCCAGCAGCCCAAGGAGGATGGGACAGAAACTAGCCAAAAACATTCAGTACTTC
CDR3: CASSPRRMGQKLAKNIQYF
V: TRBV21-1
size: few
length: 19
J: TRBJ2-4
D: -